Reported below is one T cell receptor beta chain. Its specific antigen is unknown. Germline is not matched at one junction end, which may reflect a read error. Including cysteine and phenylalanine, the CDR3 has 11 amino acids. Only CDR3 DNA is held: 33 bases, read in frame from base 1. Sequences SQVTM (CDR1) and ANQGSEA (CDR2) are obtained from the germline V gene. The sample originates from a study of regulatory and conventional T cells in breast cancer (dated by TCRdb to between 2015 and 2017). Library prep was done by PCR. Instrument used: Illumina MiSeq. In TCRdb, the public reads were trimmed at Q25 with fastp and aligned with MiXCR, with productive beta chains retained. Rows merge per CDR3 protein into single entries with the most common DNA and genes. The sample table records about 9,600 distinct CDR3 sequences; roughly 34% of these occur just once. Under 7.5% of the sample rests with the top ten.

The TCR was taken from a male donor in good health. Sample: conventional T cells from blood. The receptor chain draws on TRBV29-1 and TRBJ2-7, with 9 bases matching TRBD1. The DNA reads TGCAGCGTTTGGACAGGGGCCGAGCAATACTTC. Its translation is CSVWTGAEQYF.